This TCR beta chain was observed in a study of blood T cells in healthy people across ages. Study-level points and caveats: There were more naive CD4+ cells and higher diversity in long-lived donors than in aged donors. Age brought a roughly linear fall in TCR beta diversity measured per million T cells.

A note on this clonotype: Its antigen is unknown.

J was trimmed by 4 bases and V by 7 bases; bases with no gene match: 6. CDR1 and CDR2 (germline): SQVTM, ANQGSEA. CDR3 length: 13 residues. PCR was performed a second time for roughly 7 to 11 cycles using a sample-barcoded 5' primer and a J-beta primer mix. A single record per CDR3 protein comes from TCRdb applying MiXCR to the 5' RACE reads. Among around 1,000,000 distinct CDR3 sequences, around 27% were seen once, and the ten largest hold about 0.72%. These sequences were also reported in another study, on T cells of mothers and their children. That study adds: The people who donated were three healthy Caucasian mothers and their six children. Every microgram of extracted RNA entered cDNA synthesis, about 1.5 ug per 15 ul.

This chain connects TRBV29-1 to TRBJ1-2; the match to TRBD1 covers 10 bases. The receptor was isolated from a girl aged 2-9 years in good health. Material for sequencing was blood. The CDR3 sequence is CSGGGQGGYGYTF. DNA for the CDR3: TGCAGCGGTGGAGGACAGGGGGGCTATGGCTACACCTTC.